This paragraph covers one TCR beta chain sequence. This specimen belongs to a study of tumor and adjacent non-tumor tissue in lung cancer. This sample's RNA came from whole unsorted tissue. V lost 7 bases, J lost 5 bases, and 20 bases lay in between. This CDR3 is 15 amino acids long. Germline CDR1 MGHDK, CDR2 SYGVNS. Three rounds of nested PCR, following a modified ARM-PCR protocol, produced the TCRbeta library. Each CDR3 protein is one row after TCRdb ran MiXCR on the multiplex PCR reads. The sample lists around 210,000 distinct CDR3 sequences, around 71% occurring once. This rearrangement joins TRBV25-1 to TRBJ2-5; D possibly corresponds to TRBD1 (5 bases). The source material was lung tumor tissue. This TCR came from a man in his sixties with non-small cell lung cancer. DNA of the CDR3: TGTGCCAGCACCGACCAAAAGGGGCCTCGGGAGACCCAGTACTTC. Translation: CASTDQKGPRETQYF.